This T cell receptor (beta chain) was retrieved from a study of T cell repertoires in cytomegalovirus infection. The overall study: Selection of CMV epitopes for the study included recently identified HLA-C-restricted and well-studied HLA-B-restricted ones. A matching HLA type, together with CMV infection, was signaled by public TCR beta signatures.

TCRdb fed the reads into MiXCR, producing one record per CDR3 protein. The table lists about 69,000 distinct CDR3 sequences, 28% of them singletons. Trimming cost V 11 bases and J 8 bases; bases outside gene matches: 15. Germline values: CDR1 SEHNR, CDR2 FQNEAQ (reference sequence). The CDR3 has 14 amino acids. Study conclusions and caveats: HLA-C-restricted, CMV-specific TCR beta clonotypes were dominant ex vivo. CMV carriers with the relevant HLA were identified by cumulative public TCR beta family frequency.

Turning to this clonotype: The antigen is not known.

This TCR derives from a human donor in good health (CMV status not recorded). Some clones in this sample may be carry-over from other donors' samples. The chain has TRBV7-9 and TRBJ2-1; 7 bases line up with TRBD1. The sequencing here drew on CD8+ T cells from cultured PBMCs, taken from culture after CMV antigen stimulation. The CDR3 spells CAFRAGGPRDEQFF. The CDR3 coding sequence is TGTGCCTTTCGGGCAGGGGGACCCCGGGATGAGCAGTTCTTC.